The clone carrying this TCR beta chain was seen more than once but under ten times. Its antigen is not known. The entry originates in a study of shared clonotypes between healthy human individuals. Regarding the study as a whole: Donor clonotype sharing was expected to depend on sequencing depth. The study generally estimated greater richness for naive than memory subsets.

The investigators split CD4+ cells into a CD45RA+ naive subset and a CD45RA-negative memory subset. Germline CDR1 LNHDA, CDR2 SQIVND (reference sequence). Trimming removed 6 bases from V and 4 bases from J, with 12 bases in between. The length of the CDR3 is 14 residues. The method was immunoSEQ multiplex PCR; TCRdb's version includes in-frame clones alone and lacks a portion of them. The sample lists 780,000 or so clones; 72% were seen once. This TCR derives from a woman in her 30s in good health. What was sequenced was memory CD4+ T cells sorted from blood. The sample's subset: CD45RA-negative fraction. This chain connects TRBV19 to TRBJ2-2; tentative D call: TRBD2 (5 bases). The CDR3 DNA follows: TGTGCCAGTAGAGGACTCGAGATCACCGGGGAGCTGTTTTTT. This encodes CASRGLEITGELFF. Based on the CDR3 plus reference TRBV19 and TRBJ2-2, the full variable domain is DGGITQSPKYLFRKEGQNVTLSCEQNLNHDAMYWYRQDPGQGLRLIYYSQIVNDFQKGDIAEGYSVSREKKESFPLTVTSAQKNPTAFYLCASRGLEITGELFFGEGSRLTVL.